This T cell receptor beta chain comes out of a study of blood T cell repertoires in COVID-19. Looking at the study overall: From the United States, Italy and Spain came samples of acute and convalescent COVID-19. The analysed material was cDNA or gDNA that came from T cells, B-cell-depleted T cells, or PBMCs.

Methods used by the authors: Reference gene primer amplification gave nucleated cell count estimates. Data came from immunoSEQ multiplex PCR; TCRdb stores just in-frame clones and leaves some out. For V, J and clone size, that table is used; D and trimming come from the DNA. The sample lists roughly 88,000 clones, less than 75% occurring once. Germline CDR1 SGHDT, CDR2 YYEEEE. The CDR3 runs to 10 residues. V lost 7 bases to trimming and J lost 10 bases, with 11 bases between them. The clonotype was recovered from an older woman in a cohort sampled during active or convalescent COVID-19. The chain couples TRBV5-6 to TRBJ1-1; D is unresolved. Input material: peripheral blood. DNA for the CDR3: TGTGCCAGCCCGAGAGAGGCAGCTTTCTTT. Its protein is CASPREAAFF.